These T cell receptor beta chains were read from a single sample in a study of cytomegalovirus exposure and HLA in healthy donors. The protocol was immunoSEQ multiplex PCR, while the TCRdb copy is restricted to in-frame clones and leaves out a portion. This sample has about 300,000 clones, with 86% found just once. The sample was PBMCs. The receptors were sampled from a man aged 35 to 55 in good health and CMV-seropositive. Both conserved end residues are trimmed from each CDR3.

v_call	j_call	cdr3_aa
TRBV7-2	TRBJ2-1	ASSLEGLSTNEQF
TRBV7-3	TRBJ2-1	ASSRHNILRDSRSNEQF
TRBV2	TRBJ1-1	ASSVQGAPGTEAF
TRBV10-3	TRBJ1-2	AIWGGGNGNYGYT
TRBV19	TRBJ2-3	ASSLGTGPGTDTQY
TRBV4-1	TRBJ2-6	ASSRGQTDSGANVLT
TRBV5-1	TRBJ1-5	ASSRSGQGNQPQH
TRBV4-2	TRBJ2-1	ASSQPGLAGELNEQF
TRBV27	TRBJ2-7	ASSQGQGYEQY
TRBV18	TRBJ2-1	ASSHRLAGGDNEQF
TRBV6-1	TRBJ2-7	ASSDPWTGMGGSYEQY
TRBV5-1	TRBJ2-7	ASSLAGSLIYEQY
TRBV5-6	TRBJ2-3	ASRQQGADTQY
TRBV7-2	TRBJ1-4	ASSLRNAGTATNEKLF
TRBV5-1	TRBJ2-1	ASSLGGSYNEQF
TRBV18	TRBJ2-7	ASSPWDRSYEQY
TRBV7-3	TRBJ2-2	ASSSPGLGTGELF
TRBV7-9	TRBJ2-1	ASSSPRDYTYNEQF
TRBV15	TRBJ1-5	ATSSQGNQPQH
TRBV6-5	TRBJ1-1	ASRQPGQGNTEAF
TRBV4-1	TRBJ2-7	ASSQSSRLENYEQY
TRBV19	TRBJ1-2	ASTSPGRTAGGYT
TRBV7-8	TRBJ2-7	ASTPEGASYEQY
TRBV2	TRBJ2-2	ATLQAEQNTGELF
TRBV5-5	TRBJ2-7	ASSVAGGYEQY
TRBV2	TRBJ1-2	ATIPSGGANYGYT
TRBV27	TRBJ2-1	ASRSLREQISYNEQF
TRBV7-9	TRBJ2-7	ASSLADRAYEQY
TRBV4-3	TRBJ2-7	ASSQDRAGGSLEQY
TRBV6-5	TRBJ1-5	ASSYGRGANQPQH
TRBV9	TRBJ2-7	ASSTGVNPYEQY
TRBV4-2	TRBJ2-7	ASSPKEGTSGRYEQY
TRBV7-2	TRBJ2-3	ASRRDRWGTDTQY
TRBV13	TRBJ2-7	ASTVRLAGGREQY
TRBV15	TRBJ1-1	ATSRVTNAHTEAF
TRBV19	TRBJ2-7	ASRPSSSYEQY
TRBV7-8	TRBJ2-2	ASSRDRGSSGELF
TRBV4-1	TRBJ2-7	ASRGTSGRRREQY
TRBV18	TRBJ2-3	ASSPPTTGPDTQY
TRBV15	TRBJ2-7	ATSEPPRTGNYEQY
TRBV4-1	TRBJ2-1	ASSQGQGGEQF
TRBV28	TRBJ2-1	ASSSRAHEQF
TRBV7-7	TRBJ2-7	ASSLGTGESYEQY